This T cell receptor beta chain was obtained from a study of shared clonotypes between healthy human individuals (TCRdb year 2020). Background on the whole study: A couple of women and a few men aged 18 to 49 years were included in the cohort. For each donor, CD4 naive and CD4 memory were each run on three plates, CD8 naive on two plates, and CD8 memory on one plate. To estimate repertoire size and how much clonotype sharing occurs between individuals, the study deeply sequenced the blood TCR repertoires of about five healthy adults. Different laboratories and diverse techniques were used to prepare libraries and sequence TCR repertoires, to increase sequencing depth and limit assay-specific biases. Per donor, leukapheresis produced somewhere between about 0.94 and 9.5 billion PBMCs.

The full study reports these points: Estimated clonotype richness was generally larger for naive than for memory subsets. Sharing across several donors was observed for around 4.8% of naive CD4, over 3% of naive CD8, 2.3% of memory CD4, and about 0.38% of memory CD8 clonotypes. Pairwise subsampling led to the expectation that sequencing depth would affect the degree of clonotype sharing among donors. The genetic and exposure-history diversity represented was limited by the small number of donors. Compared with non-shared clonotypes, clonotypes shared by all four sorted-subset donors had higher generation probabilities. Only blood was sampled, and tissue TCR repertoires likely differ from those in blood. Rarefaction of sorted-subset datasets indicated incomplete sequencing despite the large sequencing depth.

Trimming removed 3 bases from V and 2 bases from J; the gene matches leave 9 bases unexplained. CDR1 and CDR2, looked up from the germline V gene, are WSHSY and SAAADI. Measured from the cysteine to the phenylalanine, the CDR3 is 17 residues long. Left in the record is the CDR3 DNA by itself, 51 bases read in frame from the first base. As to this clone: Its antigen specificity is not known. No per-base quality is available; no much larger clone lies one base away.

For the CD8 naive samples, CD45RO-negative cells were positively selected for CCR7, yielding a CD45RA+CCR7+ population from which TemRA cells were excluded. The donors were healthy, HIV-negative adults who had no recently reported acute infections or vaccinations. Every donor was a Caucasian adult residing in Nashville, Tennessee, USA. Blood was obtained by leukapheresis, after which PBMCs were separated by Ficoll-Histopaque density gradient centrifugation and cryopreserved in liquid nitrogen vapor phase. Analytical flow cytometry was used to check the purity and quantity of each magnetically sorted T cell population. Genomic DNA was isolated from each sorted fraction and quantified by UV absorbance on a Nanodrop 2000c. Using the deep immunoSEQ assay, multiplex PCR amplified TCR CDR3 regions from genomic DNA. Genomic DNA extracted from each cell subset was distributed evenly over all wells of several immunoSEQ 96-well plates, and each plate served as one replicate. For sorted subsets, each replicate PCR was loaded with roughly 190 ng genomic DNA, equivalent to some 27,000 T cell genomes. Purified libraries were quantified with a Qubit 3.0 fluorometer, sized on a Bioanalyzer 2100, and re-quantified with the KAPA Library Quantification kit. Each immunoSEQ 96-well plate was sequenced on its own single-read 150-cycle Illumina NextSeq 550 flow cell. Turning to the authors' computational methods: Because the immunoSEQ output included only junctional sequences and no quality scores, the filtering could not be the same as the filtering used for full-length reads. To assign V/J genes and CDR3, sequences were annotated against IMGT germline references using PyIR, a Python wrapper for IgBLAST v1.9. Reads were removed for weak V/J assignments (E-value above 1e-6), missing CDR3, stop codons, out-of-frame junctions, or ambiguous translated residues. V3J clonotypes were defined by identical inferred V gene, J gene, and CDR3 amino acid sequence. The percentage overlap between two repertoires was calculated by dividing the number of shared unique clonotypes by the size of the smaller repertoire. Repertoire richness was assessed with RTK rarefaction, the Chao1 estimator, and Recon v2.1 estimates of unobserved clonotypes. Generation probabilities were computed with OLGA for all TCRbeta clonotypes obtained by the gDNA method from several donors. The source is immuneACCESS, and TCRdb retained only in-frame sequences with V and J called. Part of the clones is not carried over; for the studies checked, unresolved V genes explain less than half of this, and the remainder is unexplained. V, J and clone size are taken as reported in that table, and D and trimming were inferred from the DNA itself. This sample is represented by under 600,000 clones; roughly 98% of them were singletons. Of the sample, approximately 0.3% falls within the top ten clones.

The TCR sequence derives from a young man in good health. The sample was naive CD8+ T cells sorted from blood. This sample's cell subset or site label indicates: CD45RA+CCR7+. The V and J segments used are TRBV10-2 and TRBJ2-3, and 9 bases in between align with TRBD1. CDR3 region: CASSDRGLQGATDTQYF. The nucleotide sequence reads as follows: TGCGCCAGCAGTGACCGTGGGTTACAGGGGGCCACAGATACGCAGTATTTT.